The present T cell receptor beta chain was sequenced within a study of cytomegalovirus exposure and HLA in healthy donors. The study, taken as a whole, reports: Equally common other TCR beta chains were less clonally expanded than HLA-associated ones, a later analysis found. Excluded were some V segments that proved indistinguishable, including TRBV6-2 and TRBV6-3. Highly shared variants forming one cluster were likely a sequencing artifact.

Germline lookup yields CDR1 MNHEY and CDR2 SMNVEV (reference sequence). CDR3 length: 15 amino acids. V trimming: 6 bases; J trimming: 3 bases; junction bases outside the gene matches: 8. 60 Vbeta and 13 Jbeta primers were used in PCR. TCRdb's copy holds only in-frame clones and misses some; the assay was immunoSEQ multiplex PCR. The profile shows 200,000 to 250,000 clones, 75% to 85% of them singletons. Though probably carrying unrecorded immune exposures, donors were nominally healthy at sampling. The table lists this clone with a count of one. Its cognate antigen is unknown. This sequence originates from a girl between 10 and 17 years old in good health and CMV-seronegative. This chain connects TRBV27 to TRBJ1-3, with 7 bases that match TRBD1. The sequencing input was PBMCs. CDR3 region: CASRTLTGDGNTIYF. The CDR3 DNA is TGTGCCAGCAGAACCTTAACAGGGGATGGAAACACCATATATTTT.